These 14 T cell receptor beta chains came from one sample sequenced in a study of blood T cell repertoires in COVID-19. Sequenced by immunoSEQ multiplex PCR; TCRdb stores in-frame clones only, minus some. The sample contains about 120,000 clones, 70% to 90% of which appear only once. Sequenced sample: peripheral blood. These receptor sequences come from a woman of 80 years or more with acute or convalescent COVID-19.

The rearrangement uses TRBV9 and TRBJ2-2; 10 bases fit TRBD2. The CDR3 covers 16 residues. Per germline, CDR1 SGDLS and CDR2 YYNGEE. Trimming removed 2 bases from V and 4 bases from J; junction bases left unmatched: 5. Written as DNA, the CDR3 is TGTGCCAGCAGCGTTGGTCTAGCGGGAGTCACCGGGGAGCTGTTTTTT. Protein: CASSVGLAGVTGELFF.

The chain has TRBV9 and TRBJ2-7; tentatively, D is TRBD2 (5 bases). CDR1 SGDLS and CDR2 YYNGEE come from the germline V gene. Trimming took 3 bases from V and 5 from J, leaving 12 bases between them. The CDR3 covers 13 residues. The CDR3: CASSATGLDEQYF. CDR3 nucleotides: TGTGCCAGCAGCGCAACGGGGTTGGACGAGCAGTACTTC.

The chain links TRBV5-1 to TRBJ2-5; 9 bases agree with TRBD2. CDR1 is SGHRS and CDR2 is YFSETQ in the germline V gene. The CDR3 length is 14 residues. V lost 3 bases, J lost 3 bases, and 3 bases stayed unmatched. The chain's CDR3 is CASSSGLAKETQYF. In nucleotides, the CDR3 is TGCGCCAGCAGCTCGGGACTAGCCAAAGAGACCCAGTACTTC. Based on the CDR3 plus reference TRBV5-1 and TRBJ2-5, the full variable domain is KAGVTQTPRYLIKTRGQQVTLSCSPISGHRSVSWYQQTPGQGLQFLFEYFSETQRNKGNFPGRFSGRQFSNSRSEMNVSTLELGDSALYLCASSSGLAKETQYFGPGTRLLVL.

The rearrangement links TRBV19 to TRBJ2-7; D ambiguous. The CDR3 contains 13 residues. The V end was cut by 3 bases, the J end by 2 bases, with 8 bases between. Germline V gene data show CDR1 as LNHDA and CDR2 as SQIVND (reference sequence). CDR3 amino acids: CASSIGQAYEQYF. In DNA, the CDR3 is TGTGCCAGTAGTATCGGTCAAGCCTACGAGCAGTACTTC. Drawing the rest from reference TRBV19 and TRBJ2-7, the complete variable domain is DGGITQSPKYLFRKEGQNVTLSCEQNLNHDAMYWYRQDPGQGLRLIYYSQIVNDFQKGDIAEGYSVSREKKESFPLTVTSAQKNPTAFYLCASSIGQAYEQYFGPGTRLTVT.

This clone appeared a single time. The chain is built from TRBV4-3 and TRBJ1-4; no reliable D call. CDR1 is LGHNA and CDR2 is YSLEER in the germline V gene. The CDR3 is 16 amino acids. The ends were cut back, 0 bases at V and 0 bases at J, with 8 bases in the middle. The DNA of the CDR3 is TGCGCCAGCAGCCAAGACGAGGTTGCAACTAATGAAAAACTGTTTTTT. This translates into CASSQDEVATNEKLFF.

This chain connects TRBV7-6 to TRBJ2-7; TRBD1 matches 7 bases. The CDR3 extends over 16 amino acids. Germline loops: CDR1 SGHVS, CDR2 FNYEAQ. V was pared by 3 bases and J by 4 bases, with 12 bases of the junction left unmatched. DNA of the CDR3: TGTGCCAGCAGCTTGTTTCAGGGGGACGAGATTTACGAGCAGTACTTC. This encodes CASSLFQGDEIYEQYF.

The V and J genes are TRBV5-6 and TRBJ2-5, with 7 bases that match TRBD2. Germline V CDR1 and CDR2: SGHDT, YYEEEE. The CDR3 is 13 amino acids. V lost 4 bases to trimming and J lost 5 bases; unmatched junction nucleotides: 5. This CDR3 reads CASSQGGWETQYF. The CDR3 DNA is TGTGCCAGCAGCCAGGGAGGGTGGGAGACCCAGTACTTC.

This chain joins TRBV27 and TRBJ2-7, with D unresolved. Looked up from germline, CDR1 is MNHEY and CDR2 is SMNVEV (reference sequence). The CDR3 is 14 residues long. Trimming cost V 2 bases and J 0 bases, with 8 bases left between them. CDR3 sequence: CASSLGQDSYEQYF. Written as DNA, the CDR3 is TGTGCCAGCAGTTTAGGGCAGGACTCCTACGAGCAGTACTTC.

This chain connects TRBV5-1 to TRBJ2-2; 10 bases line up with TRBD2. V lost 4 bases to trimming and J lost 6 bases; unmatched junction nucleotides: 9. The CDR3 totals 16 residues. Looked up from germline, CDR1 is SGHRS and CDR2 is YFSETQ. CDR3 DNA: TGCGCCAGCAGCCCCCAGGCTAGCGGGGGTTCCGGGGAGCTGTTTTTT. It codes for CASSPQASGGSGELFF.

This clone was counted once. V and J are TRBV7-2 and TRBJ2-5, with D maybe TRBD1 (5 bases). Germline CDR1 reads SGHTA; CDR2 reads FQGNSA. This CDR3 has 14 residues. Trimming cost V 5 bases and J 3 bases, with 13 bases left between them. In DNA, the CDR3 is TGTGCCAGCAGCCAGCAGGGCGCGGAAGAGACCCAGTACTTC. Translating gives CASSQQGAEETQYF.

The gene calls are TRBV19 and TRBJ2-1; 11 bases agree with TRBD2. V lost 0 bases and J lost 3; bases outside the gene matches: 7. From germline, CDR1 is LNHDA and CDR2 SQIVND (reference sequence). This CDR3 contains 18 residues. DNA of the CDR3: TGTGCCAGTAGTATAGAATTCCTAGCGGGGGGTTACTACAATGAGCAGTTCTTC. Translated: CASSIEFLAGGYYNEQFF. Full variable domain (missing parts from reference TRBV19 and TRBJ2-1): DGGITQSPKYLFRKEGQNVTLSCEQNLNHDAMYWYRQDPGQGLRLIYYSQIVNDFQKGDIAEGYSVSREKKESFPLTVTSAQKNPTAFYLCASSIEFLAGGYYNEQFFGPGTRLTVL.

The V gene is TRBV28, the J gene TRBJ2-7; the D gene is possibly TRBD1 (6 bases). V was pared by 6 bases and J by 5 bases, with 17 bases between. The CDR3 contains 14 residues. Per the germline V gene, CDR1 is MDHEN and CDR2 is SYDVKM. In DNA form, the CDR3 reads TGTGCCAGCAGGACCGGGACAAGGACTGACGAGCAGTACTTC. Residues: CASRTGTRTDEQYF.

The chain has TRBV18 and TRBJ1-1, with D tentatively TRBD1 (6 bases). V was clipped by 5 bases and J by 3 bases, with 7 bases between them. This CDR3 is built from 12 residues. The V gene's germline CDR1 is KGHSH and CDR2 LQKENI. The CDR3 nucleotides are TGTGCCAGCTCAGACAGGTACACTGAAGCTTTCTTT. Translating gives CASSDRYTEAFF.

V is TRBV28 and J is TRBJ1-1; no firm D call. The CDR3 has 12 residues. V gave up 6 bases and J gave up 0 bases, with 5 bases separating them. Germline lookup yields CDR1 MDHEN and CDR2 SYDVKM. The CDR3 nucleotides are TGTGCCAGCAGAGAGGTGAACACTGAAGCTTTCTTT. It specifies CASREVNTEAFF.